The T cell receptor beta chain described here comes from a study of Ad26.COV2.S vaccination and SARS-CoV-2 variants. Overall study: Vaccine-arm donor from the placebo-controlled COV1001 Ad26.COV2.S trial. Intramuscular Ad26.COV2.S at 5x10^10 or 1x10^11 viral particles.

The treatment was: 15 to 20 received Ad26.COV2.S at low or high dose, single or two shots; roughly 5 received placebo; per-sample allocation not given. Samples analyzed were those drawn on day 63 after the first vaccine or placebo injection. As its vector, the vaccine had Ad26, which expressed Wuhan-strain SARS-CoV-2 spike. Study-wide results and limits: There was a possibility that the TCR breadth and depth analyses underestimated total T cell responses.

A note on this clone: Antigen: not known.

This table comes from immunoSEQ multiplex PCR, and its TCRdb copy is limited to in-frame clones, with some not included. The data show about 680,000 clones, about 89% seen once. CDR3 length: 14 residues. Germline CDR1 is LGHDT and CDR2 is YNNKEL (reference sequence). The V end lost 3 bases, the J end lost 1 base, and 9 bases lay between the germline ends. This receptor was identified in a person between 18 and 65 years old who received the Ad26.COV2.S COVID-19 vaccine or a placebo. This chain uses TRBV3-1 (or the pseudogene TRBV3-2) with TRBJ2-5; unclear D gene. Source: peripheral blood, taken in a trial of Ad26.COV2.S vaccine versus placebo. The CDR3, as DNA: TGTGCCAGCAGCCATCCCGAGGCCCAAGAGACCCAGTACTTC. The encoded protein is CASSHPEAQETQYF.